These T cell receptor beta chains were read from a single sample in a study of T cell responses to AZD1222 COVID-19 vaccine. Method: immunoSEQ multiplex PCR; TCRdb's copy keeps in-frame clones and lacks some. The sample records about 160,000 clones, under 95% being singletons. The sample here was peripheral blood, taken 28 days after the second AZD1222 dose. Source of these receptors: an adult who received the AZD1222 COVID-19 vaccine. Both conserved end residues are part of each CDR3. D genes are given only for firm matches. Some rows have no size entry. The others give once, few or many, or a class for an expanded clone.

J,D,V,length,size,DNA,CDR3
TRBJ2-3,TRBD1,TRBV7-3,14,.,TGTGCCAGCGGGACAGGGGGCAACAGGGATACGCAGTATTTT,CASGTGGNRDTQYF
TRBJ1-1,.,TRBV6-5,15,.,TGTGCCAGCAGTTTCTCCCGGACTTTAAGCACTGAAGCTTTCTTT,CASSFSRTLSTEAFF
TRBJ1-4,.,TRBV7-8,14,.,TGTGCCAGCAGCCCCCCCGGGGGGATTGAAAAACTGTTTTTT,CASSPPGGIEKLFF
TRBJ2-2,TRBD1,TRBV2,15,few,TGTGCCAGCAGTGCCCAGGGGGCCCTGACCGGGGAGCTGTTTTTT,CASSAQGALTGELFF
TRBJ2-1,.,TRBV18,15,.,TGTGCCAGCTCACCTGACAGGATCGGGTACAATGAGCAGTTCTTC,CASSPDRIGYNEQFF
TRBJ2-1,TRBD2,TRBV28,15,once,TGTGCCAGCAGTCAACTAGCGGGAGAGTACAATGAGCAGTTCTTC,CASSQLAGEYNEQFF
TRBJ1-5,.,TRBV5-6,14,.,TGTGCCAGCAGCTTTAGGGGGAGCAATCAGCCCCAGCATTTT,CASSFRGSNQPQHF
TRBJ1-1,TRBD1,TRBV6-5,13,.,TGTGCCAGCAGACCGGGACAGACCCCTGTAGCTTTCTTT,CASRPGQTPVAFF
TRBJ2-1,.,TRBV30,13,.,TGTGCCTGGAGTGGGGGGAGTTACAATGAGCAGTTCTTC,CAWSGGSYNEQFF
TRBJ2-1,TRBD1,TRBV11-3,16,.,TGTGCCAGCAGCTCTATGGGACAGAGCTCCTACAATGAGCAGTTCTTC,CASSSMGQSSYNEQFF
TRBJ2-1,TRBD2,TRBV7-9,15,.,TGTGCCAGCAGCACCCGGACTAGCGGATGGAATGAGCAGTTCTTC,CASSTRTSGWNEQFF
TRBJ2-1,.,TRBV6-5,15,.,TGTGCCAGCACCCACAGAGGGACTGGACACAATGAGCAGTTCTTC,CASTHRGTGHNEQFF
TRBJ2-7,TRBD1,TRBV14,13,.,TGTGCCAGCAGCTGGACAGGGGGCTACGAGCAGTACTTC,CASSWTGGYEQYF
TRBJ1-2,TRBD1,TRBV5-1,15,.,TGCGCCAGCAGATCCGGGACAGAATTAACCTATGGCTACACCTTC,CASRSGTELTYGYTF
TRBJ2-1,TRBD2,TRBV7-8,13,.,TGTGCCAGCAGCTTAGCGGTGCGGGAGCAGCAGTTCTTC,CASSLAVREQQFF
TRBJ2-7,.,TRBV9,15,.,TGTGCCAGCAGCCTCACCGGGGACCCATCCTACGAGCAGTACTTC,CASSLTGDPSYEQYF
TRBJ2-7,TRBD2,TRBV19,15,.,TGTGCCAGTATGGAGACTAGCGGGAGGACCTACGAGCAGTACTTC,CASMETSGRTYEQYF
TRBJ1-1,.,TRBV5-4,14,.,TGTGCCAGCAGCTTGAGAGGACATCGGACTGAAGCTTTCTTT,CASSLRGHRTEAFF
TRBJ2-5,TRBD1,TRBV27,16,once,TGTGCCAGCAGTTCTTTGACAGGGCTGTACCAAGAGACCCAGTACTTC,CASSSLTGLYQETQYF
TRBJ1-2,.,TRBV28,11,.,TGTGCCAGCAGTTCCGTACGGGGCTACACCTTC,CASSSVRGYTF
TRBJ2-7,.,TRBV5-4,13,.,TGTGCCAGCAGCTTGGACGGCCGTTACGAGCAGTACTTC,CASSLDGRYEQYF
TRBJ2-2,TRBD1,TRBV7-8,16,.,TGTGCCAGCATCCAACAGGGGCGTGGGGTCACCGGGGAGCTGTTTTTT,CASIQQGRGVTGELFF
TRBJ1-1,.,TRBV12-3/TRBV12-4,13,.,TGTGCCAGCAGTTTAAGTAATCCAAGAAAAGCTTTCTTT,CASSLSNPRKAFF
TRBJ1-1,.,TRBV13,16,.,TGTGCCAGCAGCTCTCAGGGGACGGATTCTGGTACTGAAGCTTTCTTT,CASSSQGTDSGTEAFF
TRBJ1-2,.,TRBV28,16,.,TGTGCCAGCAGTCCCTCTGGGGGCGCTTGGTCTTATGGCTACACCTTC,CASSPSGGAWSYGYTF
TRBJ2-7,TRBD1,TRBV28,15,.,TGTGCCAGCAGTTCCCCCCGGACAGGGAAAGGCGAGCAGTACTTC,CASSSPRTGKGEQYF
TRBJ2-3,TRBD2,TRBV5-1,15,.,TGCGCCAGCAGACTAGGACTAGCGGGAGGAGATACGCAGTATTTT,CASRLGLAGGDTQYF
TRBJ1-6,TRBD1,TRBV27,19,.,TGTGCCAGCAGTCCCTCGGACAGGGGGGCCTTGACTCTTTATTCACCCCTCCACTTT,CASSPSDRGALTLYSPLHF
TRBJ2-7,.,TRBV7-3,13,.,TGTGCCAGCAGCTTAACGGTAGTAGGCGAGCAGTACTTC,CASSLTVVGEQYF
TRBJ2-7,TRBD2,TRBV14,14,once,TGTGCCAGCAGCGGGGGGGACTTCCCCTACGAGCAGTACTTC,CASSGGDFPYEQYF
TRBJ1-4,TRBD1,TRBV4-3,16,.,TGCGCCAGCAGCCAAGGAGTAAGGGACAGTAATGAAAAACTGTTTTTT,CASSQGVRDSNEKLFF
TRBJ2-3,.,TRBV6-5,13,.,TGTGCCAGCTCCCTAAGCGGAAGAGATACGCAGTATTTT,CASSLSGRDTQYF
TRBJ2-2,TRBD2,TRBV4-3,18,.,TGCGCCAGCAGCCAAGTCCCCGGGACTAGCGGGAGCACCGGGGAGCTGTTTTTT,CASSQVPGTSGSTGELFF
TRBJ2-5,.,TRBV6-5,14,.,TGTGCCAGCACCCCCACGGGGGCGGGAGAGACCCAGTACTTC,CASTPTGAGETQYF
TRBJ1-1,.,TRBV28,14,once,TGTGCCAGCAGTTTGGTCGGGGAGGAAACTGAAGCTTTCTTT,CASSLVGEETEAFF
TRBJ1-2,.,TRBV6-5,13,.,TGTGCCAGCACGAGGGGCAGGGTATATGGCTACACCTTC,CASTRGRVYGYTF
TRBJ2-3,.,TRBV4-3,17,.,TGCGCCAGCAGCCAAGACTTTCTAGCAACCTACACAGATACGCAGTATTTT,CASSQDFLATYTDTQYF
TRBJ1-1,.,TRBV6-5,14,.,TGTGCCAGCAGACAGGACCTCTGGAACACTGAAGCTTTCTTT,CASRQDLWNTEAFF
TRBJ2-4,TRBD2,TRBV3-1/TRBV3-2,16,.,TGTGCCAGCAGCTTACTACTAGCGGGAGCCAAAAACATTCAGTACTTC,CASSLLLAGAKNIQYF
TRBJ1-4,.,TRBV18,14,.,TGTGCCAGCTCACCTGGGGGTCCTAATGAAAAACTGTTTTTT,CASSPGGPNEKLFF
TRBJ2-1,.,TRBV3-1/TRBV3-2,15,.,TGTGCCAGCAGCCAAGATCCTGGCAGGGACATTGAGCAGTTCTTC,CASSQDPGRDIEQFF
TRBJ1-5,.,TRBV3-1/TRBV3-2,16,.,TGTGCCAGCAGCCAAGATTCAAAGACAGTAGGTCAGCCCCAGCATTTT,CASSQDSKTVGQPQHF
TRBJ2-7,TRBD2,TRBV30,12,.,TGTGCCTGGAGTTTGATAGCGGGGGAGCAGTACTTC,CAWSLIAGEQYF
TRBJ2-1,TRBD2,TRBV18,16,few,TGTGCCAGCTCACCCACTAGCGGCACATCCTACAATGAGCAGTTCTTC,CASSPTSGTSYNEQFF